The sample holds a few counts of the clone carrying this T cell receptor (beta chain). The target antigen is unknown. Germline lookup yields CDR1 SGHVS and CDR2 FQNEAQ. Trimming cost V 2 bases and J 7 bases, with 21 bases left between them. This CDR3 spans 16 amino acids. Each CDR3 protein is one row after TCRdb ran MiXCR on the 5' RACE reads. Of 1.5 million to 2 million distinct CDR3 sequences listed, about 31% are singletons. This sample is part of a study of identical twins. Overall study findings and caveats: For zero-insertion analyses, partial confounding could come from invariant MAIT and iNKT cells. Donors were not followed over many years; analysis was cross-sectional.

This clonotype was sampled from a newborn girl in good health. This chain joins TRBV7-8 and TRBJ2-7; D perhaps matches TRBD1 (5 bases). The sequencing sample was made of cord blood. DNA for the CDR3: TGTGCCAGCAGCTTAAGTCGGCAGGGCAATTTCAATGAGCAGTACTTC. Its translation: CASSLSRQGNFNEQYF.